This T cell receptor beta chain is drawn from a study of blood T cells in healthy people across ages. Study conclusions and caveats: Correlation between TCR beta diversity and naive T cell percentage was strong. Compared with aged donors, long-lived donors showed fewer expanded clones, suggesting selection.

As to this clonotype: Its antigen is undetermined.

Together with a sample-barcoded 5' primer, a J-beta primer mix was included in a second PCR lasting 7 to 11 cycles. One entry per CDR3 protein, called by TCRdb with MiXCR from the 5' RACE reads. This table has over 1,500,000 distinct CDR3 sequences, approximately 39% appearing once. The CDR3 extends over 15 amino acids. The V gene lost 8 bases and the J gene lost 5 bases, with 23 bases spanning the gap. Germline V CDR1 and CDR2: DFQATT, SNEGSKA (reference sequence). The sample taken for sequencing was blood. The rearrangement joins TRBV20-1 to TRBJ2-3, with TRBD2 as a possible D gene (5 bases). The receptor was isolated from a human donor in good health. CDR3: CSTTLVGRPQDTQYF. For the CDR3, the DNA is TGCAGTACTACCCTAGTGGGGAGACCTCAAGATACGCAGTATTTT.